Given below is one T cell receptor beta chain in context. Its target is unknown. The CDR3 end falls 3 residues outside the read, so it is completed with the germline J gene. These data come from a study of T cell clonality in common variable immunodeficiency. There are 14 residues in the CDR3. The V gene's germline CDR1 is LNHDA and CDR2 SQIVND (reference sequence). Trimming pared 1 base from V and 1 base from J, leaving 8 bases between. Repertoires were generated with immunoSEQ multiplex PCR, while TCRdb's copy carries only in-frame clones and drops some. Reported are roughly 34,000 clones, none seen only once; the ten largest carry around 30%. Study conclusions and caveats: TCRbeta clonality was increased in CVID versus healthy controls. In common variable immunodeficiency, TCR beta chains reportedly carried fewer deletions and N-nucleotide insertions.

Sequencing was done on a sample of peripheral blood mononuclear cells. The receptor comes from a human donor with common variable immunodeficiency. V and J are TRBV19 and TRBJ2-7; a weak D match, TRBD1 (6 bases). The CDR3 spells CASSIVGGSYEQYF. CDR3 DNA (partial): TGTGCCAGTAGTATAGTAGGGGGTTCCTACGAG.